The 25 T cell receptor beta chains below all came from one sample that was sequenced in a study of blood T cells in healthy people across ages. For the second PCR, which ran for about 7 to 11 cycles, a sample-barcoded 5' primer and a J-beta primer mix were used. TCRdb analysed the 5' RACE reads with MiXCR anew, one entry per CDR3 protein. The table lists 1.8 million or so distinct CDR3 sequences, roughly two fifths of them singletons. Sequenced input: blood. The receptors originated from a human donor in good health.

This clonotype appeared a few times. The genes are TRBV28 and TRBJ2-7; D is unresolved. The CDR3 is made up of 15 amino acids. Germline CDR1 and CDR2: MDHEN and SYDVKM. Trimming cost V 10 bases and J 0 bases, with 19 bases left between them. The CDR3, as DNA: TGTGCCACCACGTTTTCGGAGCGTAGCTCCTACGAGCAGTACTTC. It yields the protein CATTFSERSSYEQYF.

This clonotype was picked up a small number of times. This sequence joins TRBV2 and TRBJ2-4, with D hard to call. V lost 3 bases, J lost 15 bases, and 12 bases lay in between. Germline loops: CDR1 SNHLY, CDR2 FYNNEI. The CDR3 has 11 residues. The CDR3 spells CASSEWVPRYF. The CDR3 nucleotides read TGTGCCAGCAGTGAGTGGGTTCCCCGGTACTTC.

The table lists this clonotype with many counts. The chain joins TRBV29-1 to TRBJ1-2; 7 nucleotides align to TRBD1. Per the germline V gene, CDR1 is SQVTM and CDR2 is ANQGSEA. The trim removed 4 bases at V and 2 bases at J, leaving 4 bases unmatched. The CDR3 totals 13 residues. CDR3 residues: CSVVTGKNYGYTF. Written as DNA, the CDR3 is TGCAGCGTTGTGACAGGGAAAAACTATGGCTACACCTTC. Complete variable domain (other parts from reference TRBV29-1 and TRBJ1-2): SAVISQKPSRDICQRGTSLTIQCQVDSQVTMMFWYRQQPGQSLTLIATANQGSEATYESGFVIDKFPISRPNLTFSTLTVSNMSPEDSSIYLCSVVTGKNYGYTFGSGTRLTVV.

CDR3 coding DNA: TGTGCCAGCAGTTTATTTTGGTCAGGGAGAGGATCACCCCTCCACTTT. Translated: CASSLFWSGRGSPLHF. This chain links TRBV27 with TRBJ1-6; D is possibly TRBD1 (5 bases). V lost 1 base and J lost 10, with 17 bases in between. The V gene's germline CDR1 is MNHEY and CDR2 SMNVEV (reference sequence). The CDR3 loop spans 16 amino acids.

This clonotype was seen more than once but under ten times. The chain is built from TRBV7-2 and TRBJ2-5; D gene ambiguous. This CDR3 has 13 amino acids. V was clipped by 5 bases and J by 4 bases, with 11 bases between them. The germline CDR1 and CDR2 sequences are SGHTA and FQGNSA. The CDR3 protein is CASSPSPRETQYF. The CDR3 DNA follows: TGTGCCAGCAGCCCCTCACCGAGAGAGACCCAGTACTTC.

The rearrangement uses TRBV29-1 and TRBJ2-2; D call uncertain. Germline CDR1 SQVTM, CDR2 ANQGSEA. V lost 4 bases, J lost 4 bases, and 13 bases lay in between. The length of the CDR3 is 14 residues. The DNA for the CDR3 is TGCAGCGTTGGGAGAGCCTCCGGCACCGGGGAGCTGTTTTTT. It translates to CSVGRASGTGELFF.

The chain has TRBV20-1 and TRBJ1-1; a possible D gene is TRBD1 (5 bases). V dropped 5 bases and J dropped 7 bases, with 14 bases sitting between them. CDR3 length: 12 residues. Germline values: CDR1 DFQATT, CDR2 SNEGSKA (reference sequence). The CDR3 region is CSAPKGRIEAFF. DNA for the CDR3: TGCAGTGCTCCCAAGGGACGGATTGAAGCTTTCTTT.

The CDR3 reads CSAVRQGAGTQYF. The CDR3 nucleotides are TGCAGTGCCGTACGACAGGGGGCAGGGACCCAGTACTTC. The chain employs TRBV20-1 and TRBJ2-5; 10 nucleotides agree with TRBD1. The CDR3 loop spans 13 amino acids. The germline gives CDR1 DFQATT, CDR2 SNEGSKA (reference sequence). With 6 bases clipped from V and 7 bases from J, the junction kept 8 bases outside the gene matches.

This clonotype was found once. This chain connects TRBV2 to TRBJ2-7, with D maybe TRBD2 (5 bases). Between the trimmed V and J ends, which lost 5 bases and 6 bases, there was a span of 11 bases. The CDR3 sequence is 12 residues long. Germline V gene sequence: CDR1 SNHLY, CDR2 FYNNEI. CDR3 sequence (DNA): TGTGCCAGCAGTCAAGACGGGGTCGAGCAGTACTTC. Translation gives CASSQDGVEQYF.

In its sample, this clonotype was seen a few times. The chain is built from TRBV27 and TRBJ2-3, with D possibly TRBD1 on 6 matching bases. CDR3 length: 15 amino acids. Germline assignment: CDR1 MNHEY and CDR2 SMNVEV (reference sequence). Trimming left V 3 bases short and J 2 bases short, with 12 bases between. DNA for the CDR3: TGTGCCAGCAGTTTTAGGGACACCTCCACAGATACGCAGTATTTT. Protein product: CASSFRDTSTDTQYF.

Concerning this clonotype itself: One junction end does not reproduce the germline sequence, and a read error may be involved. V and J are TRBV7-7 and TRBJ2-1; D gene uncertain. CDR1 SSHAT and CDR2 FNYEAQ come from the germline V gene (reference sequence). This CDR3 spans 13 amino acids. Written as DNA, the CDR3 is TGTGCTAGCAGCTTAGAGCTGCTCGCCGAGCAGTTCTTC. As protein: CASSLELLAEQFF.

The sample holds a few counts of this clonotype. The chain combines TRBV27 with TRBJ1-2; 8 bases agree with TRBD1. V gave up 4 bases and J gave up 5 bases; unmatched junction bases: 3. Germline CDR1 is MNHEY and CDR2 is SMNVEV (reference sequence). This CDR3 comprises 13 residues. CDR3 coding DNA: TGTGCCAGCAGTTACAGGGGGAGGTATGGCTACACCTTC. This codes for CASSYRGRYGYTF.

The V and J genes are TRBV2 and TRBJ2-3, with TRBD2 matching 8 bases. J lost 9 bases, V lost 7 bases, and 9 bases had no gene match. This CDR3 region has 13 residues. The germline V gene has CDR1 SNHLY and CDR2 FYNNEI. The CDR3 loop is CASTQFSGGTQYF. CDR3 DNA: TGTGCCAGCACCCAGTTCAGCGGGGGCACGCAGTATTTT.

Only a few counts were recorded for this clonotype. The chain couples TRBV20-1 to TRBJ2-5, with D perhaps matching TRBD2 (6 bases). This CDR3 region has 14 residues. The germline CDR1 and CDR2 sequences are DFQATT and SNEGSKA (reference sequence). With 5 bases removed from V and 4 bases from J, the gap between germline ends came to 17 bases. This CDR3 reads CSAYGTPAVETQYF. The CDR3 nucleotides read TGCAGTGCTTACGGGACTCCGGCAGTAGAGACCCAGTACTTC.

This clonotype was recorded once. V is TRBV6-2 or TRBV6-3 and J is TRBJ2-4, with D hard to call. TRBJ2-5 matches the DNA end more closely, so the J call is doubtful. The CDR3 has 17 amino acids. In germline, CDR1 is MNHEY, CDR2 SVGEGT. CDR3 amino acids: CASRRAREQRDQETQYF. The CDR3 bases are TGTGCCAGCAGAAGGGCAAGGGAACAGCGCGACCAAGAGACCCAGTACTTC.

The chain is built from TRBV2 and TRBJ1-4; D might be TRBD1 (5 bases). The germline V and J ends were trimmed by 7 bases and 2 bases, with 8 bases remaining between them. The CDR3 covers 13 residues. CDR1 and CDR2 (germline): SNHLY, FYNNEI. DNA of the CDR3: TGTGCCAGCAAGGAGGGGACTAATGAAAAACTGTTTTTT. It is translated as CASKEGTNEKLFF.

The sample holds a few counts of this clonotype. This rearrangement joins TRBV2 to TRBJ1-5, with 11 bases matching TRBD1. The V and J ends lost 3 bases and 6 bases, in that order; junction bases with no gene match: 7. The CDR3 has 16 amino acids. CDR1 is SNHLY and CDR2 is FYNNEI in the germline V gene. The CDR3 here is CASSDQRTGGGQPQHF. CDR3 sequence (DNA): TGTGCCAGCAGTGATCAGCGGACAGGGGGCGGTCAGCCCCAGCATTTT.

V gene TRBV9 combines with J gene TRBJ1-1; D call uncertain. V gave up 2 bases and J gave up 1 base, with 27 bases separating them. This CDR3 is 20 amino acids long. Germline-derived CDR1 and CDR2 are SGDLS and YYNGEE. The CDR3 region is CASSVPPQVPNNAWNTEAFF. DNA of the CDR3: TGTGCCAGCAGCGTTCCACCGCAGGTACCAAATAATGCGTGGAACACTGAAGCTTTCTTT.

The chain couples TRBV12-3 or TRBV12-4 to TRBJ2-7; D perhaps matches TRBD1 (5 bases). The CDR3 runs 14 residues. The V gene lost 3 bases and the J gene lost 5 bases, with 14 bases spanning the gap. The CDR3 sequence is CASSFGAGFDEQYF. The CDR3 nucleotides are TGTGCCAGCAGTTTTGGTGCAGGGTTCGACGAGCAGTACTTC.

This sequence joins TRBV20-1 and TRBJ2-3; possible D gene TRBD2, 6 bases. Trimming stripped 7 bases from V and 0 bases from J, with 14 bases between. Germline-derived CDR1 and CDR2 are DFQATT and SNEGSKA (reference sequence). The CDR3 runs to 14 residues. CDR3 sequence reads: CSVGGLTSTDTQYF. The CDR3 region has the DNA TGCAGTGTGGGGGGACTCACAAGCACAGATACGCAGTATTTT.

The chain employs TRBV12-3 or TRBV12-4 and TRBJ1-2; D might be TRBD1 (5 bases). Trimming took 7 bases from V and 5 from J, leaving 17 bases between them. The CDR3 contains 14 residues. For the CDR3, the DNA is TGTGCCAGCACCTCAAGGGGTTTGGATTATGGCTACACCTTC. Encoded protein: CASTSRGLDYGYTF.

This clonotype was counted only a few times. The rearrangement joins TRBV5-5 to TRBJ1-5, with TRBD1 as a possible D gene (5 bases). The ends were cut back, 1 base at V and 0 bases at J, with 8 bases in the middle. CDR1 and CDR2 (germline): SGHKS, YYEKEE (reference sequence). This CDR3 has 15 residues. Here the CDR3 reads CASSLTGHSNQPQHF. Written as DNA, the CDR3 is TGTGCCAGCAGCTTGACAGGACATAGCAATCAGCCCCAGCATTTT.

The gene calls are TRBV20-1 and TRBJ2-7; perhaps D is TRBD1 or TRBD2 (7 bases each). The V end was cut by 5 bases, the J end by 0 bases, with 20 bases between. The germline CDR1 and CDR2 sequences are DFQATT and SNEGSKA (reference sequence). The CDR3 consists of 16 residues. Here the CDR3 reads CSAEQGGGPSSYEQYF. CDR3 coding DNA: TGCAGTGCTGAGCAGGGAGGGGGCCCTAGCTCCTACGAGCAGTACTTC.

In its sample, this clonotype was seen a few times. The chain carries TRBV7-6 and TRBJ2-6; D call uncertain. Germline assignment: CDR1 SGHVS and CDR2 FNYEAQ. This CDR3 has 14 amino acids. V was shortened by 5 bases and J by 4 bases, with 9 bases between the two germline ends. The CDR3 nucleotides are TGTGCCAGCAGCCCACTTGGAGGGGCCAACGTCCTGACTTTC. As protein: CASSPLGGANVLTF. The full variable domain, completed using reference TRBV7-6 and TRBJ2-6, is GAGVSQSPRYKVTKRGQDVALRCDPISGHVSLYWYRQALGQGPEFLTYFNYEAQQDKSGLPNDRFSAERPEGSISTLTIQRTEQRDSAMYRCASSPLGGANVLTFGAGSRLTVL.

The rearrangement uses TRBV24-1 and TRBJ2-3; 7 positions match TRBD1. CDR3 size: 15 residues. The V and J ends lost 5 bases and 5 bases, in that order; junction bases with no gene match: 9. CDR1 and CDR2 from the germline V gene are KGHDR and SFDVKD. The CDR3 nucleotides are TGTGCCACCAGTGCTCTGACAGGGTTAAGAGATACGCAGTATTTT. Encoded protein: CATSALTGLRDTQYF.